This TCR beta chain appears in the sequencing data of a study of response to subunit inactivated influenza vaccine. Study findings and constraints: Researchers suggested that each seasonal influenza vaccination recruits few new T cells.

This clonotype was observed a few times. Its antigen is undetermined. The V end was cut by 5 bases, the J end by 8 bases, with 16 bases between. Looked up from germline, CDR1 is MNHEY and CDR2 is SVGAGI. CDR3 length: 14 amino acids. TCRdb fed the RT-PCR reads into MiXCR, producing one record per CDR3 protein. The sample records 530,000 or so distinct CDR3 sequences, 14% being singletons. The sequences come from PBMCs from blood, collected roughly 13 days after vaccination. This chain uses TRBV6-5 with TRBJ2-1; weak D call: TRBD1 (6 bases). This TCR derives from a man aged 45-65 years who received an inactivated influenza vaccine. The CDR3 here is CASSNPSRGYEQFF. The CDR3 nucleotides are TGTGCCAGCAGTAACCCCTCAAGGGGGTATGAGCAGTTCTTC.